These T cell receptor beta chains were read from a single sample in a study of cytomegalovirus exposure and HLA in healthy donors. Assay: immunoSEQ multiplex PCR; the TCRdb copy retains only in-frame clones and omits some. The sample records around 67,000 clones, approximately 58% being singletons. The sequenced sample was PBMCs. These receptors all come from a woman aged 45-60 years in good health and CMV-seronegative. CDR3s include the opening cysteine and the closing phenylalanine or tryptophan. D genes are given only for firm matches. Expanded clones get a size class; other rows say once, few or many, or leave the size out.

>TRBV28|14|TRBJ2-7|TRBD2|-
TGTGCCAGCACCGATTGGGGGGGAACCTACGAGCAGTACTTC
CASTDWGGTYEQYF
>TRBV2|13|TRBJ1-1|-|-
TGTGCCAGCAGTGAGGGGGGGCTCATTGAAGCTTTCTTT
CASSEGGLIEAFF
>TRBV30|13|TRBJ1-4|-|-
TGTGCCTCACACAGGGATCGGCATGAAAAACTGTTTTTT
CASHRDRHEKLFF
>TRBV9|13|TRBJ1-1|TRBD1|-
TGTGCCAGCAGCGCGAGGGACAGGGGACGAACTTTCTTT
CASSARDRGRTFF
>TRBV6-5|16|TRBJ2-2|-|-
TGTGCCAGCAGTTATAGTGCAGGGCCGGTCACCGGGGAGCTGTTTTTT
CASSYSAGPVTGELFF
>TRBV2|14|TRBJ2-7|-|-
TGTGCCAGCAGTGCGGCTAGCGCTCCCTACGAGCAGTACTTC
CASSAASAPYEQYF
>TRBV18|15|TRBJ1-2|TRBD1|-
TGTGCCAGCTCACCACCGGGACAGGGAGGCTATGGCTACACCTTC
CASSPPGQGGYGYTF
>TRBV2|14|TRBJ2-3|TRBD2|-
TGTGCCAGCGGACTAGCGGGAGGGACAGATACGCAGTATTTT
CASGLAGGTDTQYF
>TRBV4-3|14|TRBJ2-3|-|few
TGCGCCAGCAGCCAGACTTCGATGACAGATACGCAGTATTTT
CASSQTSMTDTQYF
>TRBV4-3|16|TRBJ2-7|TRBD2|-
TGCGCCAGCAGCCCCGGACTAGCGGGAGGGCCCTACGAGCAGTACTTC
CASSPGLAGGPYEQYF
>TRBV7-9|13|TRBJ2-7|TRBD1|few
TGTGCCAGCAGCAGCCAGACAGGGGCCGAGCAGTACTTC
CASSSQTGAEQYF
>TRBV6-5|16|TRBJ1-2|TRBD1|-
TGTGCCAGCAGTTACGACGGGACAGGGTTAGAGTATGGCTACACCTTC
CASSYDGTGLEYGYTF
>TRBV2|13|TRBJ1-1|-|few
TGTGCCAGCAGTGAATCACCCCAGGGTCCCGTATGGTTT
CASSESPQGPVWF
>TRBV7-7|14|TRBJ2-2|TRBD1|-
TGTGCTAGCAGGGACAGGGTCAACACCGGGGAGCTGTTTTTT
CASRDRVNTGELFF